One sample yielded the 20 T cell receptor beta chains listed below, sequenced in a study of radiotherapy plus CTLA-4 blockade in lung cancer. The protocol was immunoSEQ multiplex PCR, while the TCRdb copy is restricted to in-frame clones and leaves out a portion. The sample lists about 40,000 clones, approximately 68% occurring once. This specimen was peripheral blood, taken from a patient treated with radiotherapy plus ipilimumab. The receptors were sampled from a human donor with non-small cell lung cancer who had stable disease on radiotherapy plus ipilimumab.

The V and J genes are TRBV7-9 and TRBJ1-5, with D hard to call. Germline V gene data show CDR1 as SEHNR and CDR2 as FQNEAQ (reference sequence). CDR3 length equals 15 residues. Trimming took 4 bases from V and 5 from J, leaving 15 bases between them. The CDR3 reads CASSSGSGSDQPQHF. The DNA for the CDR3 is TGTGCCAGCAGCTCCGGCTCGGGGTCGGATCAGCCCCAGCATTTT.

The gene calls are TRBV7-2 and TRBJ2-6; TRBD2 might be the D (5 bases). The V end lost 5 bases, the J end lost 4 bases, and 6 bases lay between the germline ends. The germline V gene encodes CDR1 SGHTA and CDR2 FQGNSA. The CDR3 has 13 residues. CDR3 in DNA: TGTGCCAGCAGCCCTAGCGGGGCCAACGTCCTGACTTTC. Translation gives CASSPSGANVLTF.

The V call is TRBV7-8, the J call TRBJ1-3, with a tentative D call TRBD1 (6 bases). Germline assignment: CDR1 SGHVS and CDR2 FQNEAQ. Trimming removed 2 bases at V and 2 bases at J, with 13 bases between. CDR3 length: 16 residues. The CDR3 protein is CASSLSYGTPGNTIYF. The CDR3 nucleotides read TGTGCCAGCAGCTTAAGCTACGGGACACCTGGAAACACCATATATTTT.

Regarding this clone: The junction shows a germline mismatch at one end, possibly a read error. V is TRBV2 and J is TRBJ1-1; D gene uncertain. The CDR3 has 13 residues. Germline assignment: CDR1 SNHLY and CDR2 FYNNEI. The CDR3, as DNA: TGTGCAAGCACCCGAAACATGAACACTGAAGCTTTCTTT. It is translated as CASTRNMNTEAFF.

The chain joins TRBV2 to TRBJ2-7, with 9 bases identical to TRBD1. The CDR3 has 15 residues. With V trimmed by 4 bases and J by 3 bases, 7 bases remained unmatched. Germline V lookup: CDR1 SNHLY, CDR2 FYNNEI. CDR3 bases: TGTGCCAGCAGTGGGGGGACAGGGAGAAACTACGAGCAGTACTTC. Its translation is CASSGGTGRNYEQYF.

This chain connects TRBV5-1 to TRBJ2-3; 8 bases agree with TRBD1. The CDR3 spans 15 residues. Germline lookup yields CDR1 SGHRS and CDR2 YFSETQ. Unmatched junction bases numbered 6, after V lost 4 bases and J lost 2 bases. The chain's CDR3 is CASSTQGADTDTQYF. In DNA form, the CDR3 reads TGCGCCAGCAGCACCCAGGGGGCCGACACAGATACGCAGTATTTT.

This clone was found a few times. J is TRBJ2-3 and V is TRBV12-5, with 8 bases aligning to TRBD2. J gave up 5 bases and V 0 bases, and 13 bases lay outside the gene matches. CDR1 and CDR2 from the germline V gene are LGHNT and FRNRAP. The CDR3 loop spans 18 amino acids. CDR3 sequence reads: CASGLVRDGGARVDTQYF. The DNA of the CDR3 is TGTGCTAGTGGTTTGGTACGAGACGGGGGGGCCAGGGTAGATACGCAGTATTTT.

V is TRBV18 and J is TRBJ2-7; 10 positions match TRBD1. V was clipped by 8 bases and J by 5 bases; unmatched bases: 6. The CDR3 runs to 13 residues. Germline CDR1 and CDR2: KGHSH and LQKENI. The CDR3 spells CASTWDRGNEQYF. In nucleotides, the CDR3 is TGTGCCAGCACTTGGGACAGGGGAAACGAGCAGTACTTC.

Comment on this clone: At the DNA level, this CDR3 is encoded by other sequences in the same sample as well. This chain connects TRBV11-3 to TRBJ2-5; no clear D. The CDR3 is made up of 11 amino acids. CDR1 SGHNT and CDR2 YENEEA come from the germline V gene. With 3 bases removed from V and 4 bases from J, the gap between germline ends came to 3 bases. This chain's CDR3 is CASSFRETQYF. The CDR3 coding sequence is TGTGCCAGCAGCTTTCGAGAGACCCAGTACTTC.

The DNA for the CDR3 is TGTGCCAGTCAGGGACAACTAAATTCACCCCTCCACTTT. It encodes CASQGQLNSPLHF. The rearrangement links TRBV19 to TRBJ1-6, with a weak D call TRBD1 (6 bases). The germline CDR1 and CDR2 sequences are LNHDA and SQIVND (reference sequence). This CDR3 is built from 13 residues. The ends were cut back, 8 bases at V and 7 bases at J, with 12 bases in the middle.

This clone is a singleton in its sample. The CDR3 coding sequence is TGTGCCTGGAGTGCCCACGCTAGCTCTGGGGCCAACGTCCTGACTTTC. Translation: CAWSAHASSGANVLTF. The chain employs TRBV30 and TRBJ2-6, with no clear D. Germline CDR1 reads GTSNPN; CDR2 reads SVGIG (reference sequence). CDR3 size: 16 residues. Trimming took off 1 base at V and 0 bases at J, with 10 bases between the two ends.

This clone was seen more than once but under ten times. This rearrangement joins TRBV7-6 to TRBJ1-1, with 8 nucleotides matching TRBD1. J was trimmed by 2 bases and V by 5 bases; bases with no gene match: 13. From germline, CDR1 is SGHVS and CDR2 FNYEAQ. CDR3 size: 17 residues. For the CDR3, the DNA is TGTGCCAGCAGCCCGCGTCCCGGGACAGGCCCTAACACTGAAGCTTTCTTT. Translation gives CASSPRPGTGPNTEAFF.

The chain combines TRBV5-6 with TRBJ1-2; 11 bases fit TRBD1. The CDR3 has 13 residues. Germline V gene data show CDR1 as SGHDT and CDR2 as YYEEEE. The trim removed 7 bases at V and 8 bases at J, leaving 7 bases unmatched. CDR3 nucleotide sequence: TGTGCCAGCGGATGGACAGGGGGCGACGGCTACACCTTC. This translates into CASGWTGGDGYTF.

The chain joins TRBV5-1 to TRBJ2-7; D might be TRBD2 (6 bases). Trimming stripped 3 bases from V and 2 bases from J, with 15 bases between. This CDR3 region has 15 residues. The germline CDR1 and CDR2 sequences are SGHRS and YFSETQ. The CDR3 DNA follows: TGCGCCAGCAGCTCCGGGACTCTAGGGACCTACGAGCAGTACTTC. It translates to CASSSGTLGTYEQYF.

The gene calls are TRBV6-5 and TRBJ1-3; a weak D match, TRBD1 (6 bases). Trimming shortened V by 6 bases and J by 0 bases, and 12 bases separated the two germline ends. CDR1 and CDR2 from the germline V gene are MNHEY and SVGAGI. CDR3 length equals 15 residues. The CDR3 nucleotides are TGTGCCAGCAGCCCCTGGACAGCCTCTGGAAACACCATATATTTT. Its translation: CASSPWTASGNTIYF.

This clone was recorded once. This chain uses TRBV2 with TRBJ1-1; the D gene is possibly TRBD1 (5 bases). Germline CDR1 and CDR2: SNHLY and FYNNEI. CDR3 length: 13 amino acids. V was shortened by 6 bases and J by 0 bases, with 8 bases between the two germline ends. CDR3: CASRGLMNTEAFF. As DNA, the CDR3 is TGTGCCAGCAGGGGACTGATGAACACTGAAGCTTTCTTT.

The V gene is TRBV7-9, the J gene TRBJ1-1; 8 bases align to TRBD1. This CDR3 spans 17 amino acids. Germline V gives CDR1 SEHNR, CDR2 FQNEAQ (reference sequence). Trimming removed 4 bases from V and 0 bases from J; junction bases left unmatched: 10. Written as DNA, the CDR3 is TGTGCCAGCAGCTCTAGCCCCGGGACAGGACTGAACACTGAAGCTTTCTTT. The encoded protein is CASSSSPGTGLNTEAFF. Together with reference TRBV7-9 and TRBJ1-1, the CDR3 gives the full variable domain: DTGVSQNPRHKITKRGQNVTFRCDPISEHNRLYWYRQTLGQGPEFLTYFQNEAQLEKSRLLSDRFSAERPKGSFSTLEIQRTEQGDSAMYLCASSSSPGTGLNTEAFFGQGTRLTVV.

The chain has TRBV11-2 and TRBJ1-1; D is undetermined. The CDR3 runs 13 residues. CDR1 and CDR2 from the germline V gene are SGHAT and FQNNGV. V was shortened by 1 base and J by 6 bases, with 9 bases between the two germline ends. The CDR3 region has the DNA TGTGCCAGCAGCTTAGTTTCTACGGCTGAAGCTTTCTTT. Translated: CASSLVSTAEAFF.

The rearrangement links TRBV21-1 to TRBJ2-7; the D call in the table, TRBD1, was not verified against the DNA. TRBV21-1 is labeled a pseudogene. This CDR3 comprises 15 residues. The CDR3: CASSRGGTGTYEQYF. Here the CDR3 DNA reads TGTGCCAGCAGCAGAGGCGGGACAGGGACCTACGAGCAGTACTTC.

The CDR3 DNA follows: TGTGCCAGCAGTTATAACTATGGCTACACCTTC. Its protein product is CASSYNYGYTF. The chain joins TRBV6-1 to TRBJ1-2, with D hard to call. The CDR3 length is 11 residues. Trimming removed 5 bases from V and 1 base from J, with 2 bases in between. The germline CDR1 and CDR2 sequences are MNHNS and SASEGT.